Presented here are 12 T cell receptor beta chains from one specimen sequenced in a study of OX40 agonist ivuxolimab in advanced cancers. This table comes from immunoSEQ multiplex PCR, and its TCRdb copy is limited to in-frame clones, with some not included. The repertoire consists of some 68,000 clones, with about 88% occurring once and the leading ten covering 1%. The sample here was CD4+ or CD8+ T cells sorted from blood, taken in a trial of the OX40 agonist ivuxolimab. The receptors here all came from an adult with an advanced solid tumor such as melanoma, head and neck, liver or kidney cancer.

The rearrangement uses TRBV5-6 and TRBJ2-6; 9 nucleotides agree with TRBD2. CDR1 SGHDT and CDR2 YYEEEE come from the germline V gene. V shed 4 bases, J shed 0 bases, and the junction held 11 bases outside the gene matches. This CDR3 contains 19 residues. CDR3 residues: CASSPYILAGSSGANVLTF. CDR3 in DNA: TGTGCCAGCAGCCCGTATATACTAGCGGGTAGCTCTGGGGCCAACGTCCTGACTTTC. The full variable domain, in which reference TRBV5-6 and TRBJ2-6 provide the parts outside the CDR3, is DAGVTQSPTHLIKTRGQQVTLRCSPKSGHDTVSWYQQALGQGPQFIFQYYEEEERQRGNFPDRFSGHQFPNYSSELNVNALLLGDSALYLCASSPYILAGSSGANVLTFGAGSRLTVL.

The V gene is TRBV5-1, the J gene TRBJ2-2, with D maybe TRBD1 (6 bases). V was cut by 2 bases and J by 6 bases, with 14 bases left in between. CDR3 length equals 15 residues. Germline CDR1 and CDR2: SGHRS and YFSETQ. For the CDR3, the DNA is TGCGCCAGCAGCTTAGGACAGACCGTCCCCGGGGAGCTGTTTTTT. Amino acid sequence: CASSLGQTVPGELFF.

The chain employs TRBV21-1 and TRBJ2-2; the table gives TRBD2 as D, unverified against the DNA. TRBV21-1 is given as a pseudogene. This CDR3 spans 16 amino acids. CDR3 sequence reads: CASSKVLWDYPGELFF. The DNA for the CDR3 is TGTGCCAGCAGCAAAGTGTTATGGGACTACCCCGGGGAGCTGTTTTTT.

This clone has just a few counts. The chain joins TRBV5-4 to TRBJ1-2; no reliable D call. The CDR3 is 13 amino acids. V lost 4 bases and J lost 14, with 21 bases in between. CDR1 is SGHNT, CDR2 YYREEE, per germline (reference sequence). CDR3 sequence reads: CASSLPGRGGRTF. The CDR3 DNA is TGTGCCAGCAGCCTCCCAGGCAGAGGTGGTAGAACCTTC.

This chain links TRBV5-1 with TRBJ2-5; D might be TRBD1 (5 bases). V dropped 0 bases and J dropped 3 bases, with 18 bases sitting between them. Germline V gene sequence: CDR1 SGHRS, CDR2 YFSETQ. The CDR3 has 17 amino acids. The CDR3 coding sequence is TGCGCCAGCAGCTTGGCCGCGACGACAGATCCAAAAGAGACCCAGTACTTC. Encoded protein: CASSLAATTDPKETQYF. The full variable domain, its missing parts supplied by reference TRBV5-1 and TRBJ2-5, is KAGVTQTPRYLIKTRGQQVTLSCSPISGHRSVSWYQQTPGQGLQFLFEYFSETQRNKGNFPGRFSGRQFSNSRSEMNVSTLELGDSALYLCASSLAATTDPKETQYFGPGTRLLVL.

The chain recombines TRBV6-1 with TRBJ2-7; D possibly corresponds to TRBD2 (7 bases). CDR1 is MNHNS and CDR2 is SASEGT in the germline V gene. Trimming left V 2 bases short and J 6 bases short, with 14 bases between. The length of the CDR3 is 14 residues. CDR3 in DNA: TGTGCCAGCAGTGAACTGACGGGGGGCGTCGAGCAGTACTTC. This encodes CASSELTGGVEQYF.

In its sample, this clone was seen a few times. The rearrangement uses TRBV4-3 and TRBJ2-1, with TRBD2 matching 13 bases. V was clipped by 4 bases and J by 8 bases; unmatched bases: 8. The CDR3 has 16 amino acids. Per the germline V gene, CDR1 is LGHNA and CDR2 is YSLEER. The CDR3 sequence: CASSRLTSGGADEQFF. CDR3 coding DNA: TGCGCCAGCAGCCGCCTTACTAGCGGGGGGGCCGATGAGCAGTTCTTC.

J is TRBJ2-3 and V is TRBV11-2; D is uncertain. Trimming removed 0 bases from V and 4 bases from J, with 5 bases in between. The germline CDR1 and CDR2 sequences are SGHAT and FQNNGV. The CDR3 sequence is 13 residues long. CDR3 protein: CASSLETPDTQYF. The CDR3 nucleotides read TGTGCCAGCAGCTTAGAGACTCCAGATACGCAGTATTTT.

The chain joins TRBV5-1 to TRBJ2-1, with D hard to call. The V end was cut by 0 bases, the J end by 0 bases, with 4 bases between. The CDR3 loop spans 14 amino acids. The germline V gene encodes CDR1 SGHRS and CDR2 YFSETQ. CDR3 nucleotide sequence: TGCGCCAGCAGCTTGGGGTCCTCCTACAATGAGCAGTTCTTC. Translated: CASSLGSSYNEQFF.

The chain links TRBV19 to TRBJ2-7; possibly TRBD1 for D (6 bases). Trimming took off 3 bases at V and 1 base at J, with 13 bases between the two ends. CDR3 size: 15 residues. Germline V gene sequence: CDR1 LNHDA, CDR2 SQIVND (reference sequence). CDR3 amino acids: CASSIAHQGSYEQYF. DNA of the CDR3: TGTGCCAGTAGTATCGCCCACCAGGGGTCCTACGAGCAGTACTTC.

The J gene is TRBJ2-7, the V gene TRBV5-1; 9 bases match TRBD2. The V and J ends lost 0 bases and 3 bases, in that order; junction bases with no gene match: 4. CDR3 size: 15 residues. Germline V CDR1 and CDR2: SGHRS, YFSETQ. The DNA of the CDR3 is TGCGCCAGCAGCTTGGGTCTAGCGGGGAGCTACGAGCAGTACTTC. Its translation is CASSLGLAGSYEQYF.

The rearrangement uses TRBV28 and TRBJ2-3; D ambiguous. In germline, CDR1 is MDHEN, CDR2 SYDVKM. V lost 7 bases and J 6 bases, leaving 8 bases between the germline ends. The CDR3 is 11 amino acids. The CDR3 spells CASTVGDTQYF. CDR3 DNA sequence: TGTGCCAGCACCGTCGGGGATACGCAGTATTTT.